A selection of T cell receptor beta chains follows, all from one sample in a study of T cells in localized non-small cell lung cancer. Sequenced by immunoSEQ multiplex PCR; TCRdb stores in-frame clones only, minus some. The repertoire consists of approximately 47,000 clones, with around 86% occurring once and the leading ten covering 2% to 3%. Sample: PBMCs, taken before any cancer treatment. These receptors came from a man between 40 and 70 years old with stage II lung adenocarcinoma. Both conserved end residues are part of each CDR3. Fields, in order: CDR3 protein, J gene, V gene.

cdr3_aa: CASSPQGAHNQPQHF
j_call: TRBJ1-5
v_call: TRBV19

cdr3_aa: CASSLYGVIAKNIQYF
j_call: TRBJ2-4
v_call: TRBV5-6

cdr3_aa: CASSPTDRSGEQYF
j_call: TRBJ2-7
v_call: TRBV6-5

cdr3_aa: CASSEALAEGSNYGYTF
j_call: TRBJ1-2
v_call: TRBV2

cdr3_aa: CASSPRTGFVGGYTF
j_call: TRBJ1-2
v_call: TRBV7-8

cdr3_aa: CASSQAFGGINEQFF
j_call: TRBJ2-1
v_call: TRBV4-1

cdr3_aa: CASSTLTWVVPEAFF
j_call: TRBJ1-1
v_call: TRBV19

cdr3_aa: CASSRRTGANTGELFF
j_call: TRBJ2-2
v_call: TRBV27

cdr3_aa: CASTPGKGNTIYF
j_call: TRBJ1-3
v_call: TRBV19

cdr3_aa: CASSIKYSNQPQHF
j_call: TRBJ1-5
v_call: TRBV19

cdr3_aa: CASSPRTGGTGELFF
j_call: TRBJ2-2
v_call: TRBV11-3

cdr3_aa: CASSRDYNYGYTF
j_call: TRBJ1-2
v_call: TRBV6-6

cdr3_aa: CASSHTSGGNEQFF
j_call: TRBJ2-1
v_call: TRBV4-1

cdr3_aa: CASSPEGRRYNEQFF
j_call: TRBJ2-1
v_call: TRBV5-4

cdr3_aa: CASSYGRGGTDTQYF
j_call: TRBJ2-3
v_call: TRBV6-6

cdr3_aa: CASSPPRIYTIYF
j_call: TRBJ1-3
v_call: TRBV28

cdr3_aa: CASSLNQGTGGAFGYGYTF
j_call: TRBJ1-2
v_call: TRBV7-6

cdr3_aa: CASTSGGNTEAFF
j_call: TRBJ1-1
v_call: TRBV2

cdr3_aa: CASSRLSAREQFF
j_call: TRBJ2-1
v_call: TRBV4-1

cdr3_aa: CASSEKRGLTGELFF
j_call: TRBJ2-2
v_call: TRBV18

cdr3_aa: CASRGLEQETQYF
j_call: TRBJ2-5
v_call: TRBV27

cdr3_aa: CASIIKRGETQYF
j_call: TRBJ2-5
v_call: TRBV6-1

cdr3_aa: CASSPPRGVTGELFF
j_call: TRBJ2-2
v_call: TRBV9

cdr3_aa: CSARIGDYGYTF
j_call: TRBJ1-2
v_call: TRBV29-1

cdr3_aa: CASSYDTFRDPGELFF
j_call: TRBJ2-2
v_call: TRBV6-5

cdr3_aa: CSTKGGRDFRVTEAFF
j_call: TRBJ1-1
v_call: TRBV29-1

cdr3_aa: CASSTGAAETQYF
j_call: TRBJ2-5
v_call: TRBV6-1

cdr3_aa: CASSYSIGYEQFF
j_call: TRBJ2-1
v_call: TRBV6-5

cdr3_aa: CASSDYHEQYF
j_call: TRBJ2-7
v_call: TRBV6-9

cdr3_aa: CASRGETANEKLFF
j_call: TRBJ1-4
v_call: TRBV2

cdr3_aa: CASSIVGRLEAFF
j_call: TRBJ1-1
v_call: TRBV19

cdr3_aa: CARLKGHFISGNTIYF
j_call: TRBJ1-3
v_call: TRBV10-1

cdr3_aa: CAWNKVGYGYTF
j_call: TRBJ1-2
v_call: TRBV30

cdr3_aa: CASSQVPGTGGHEQFF
j_call: TRBJ2-1
v_call: TRBV4-1

cdr3_aa: CASSQGETTNEKLFF
j_call: TRBJ1-4
v_call: TRBV19

cdr3_aa: CASSPWGGELFF
j_call: TRBJ2-2
v_call: TRBV7-2

cdr3_aa: CATIRGTRVSYGYTF
j_call: TRBJ1-2
v_call: TRBV5-6

cdr3_aa: CASSQDPNQPQHF
j_call: TRBJ1-5
v_call: TRBV14

cdr3_aa: CASSLVISQTNEQFF
j_call: TRBJ2-1
v_call: TRBV7-2

cdr3_aa: CASSLEGGLDIQYF
j_call: TRBJ2-4
v_call: TRBV5-1

cdr3_aa: CASRQGYSNQPQHF
j_call: TRBJ1-5
v_call: TRBV6-1

cdr3_aa: CASSGQNEKLFF
j_call: TRBJ1-4
v_call: TRBV2

cdr3_aa: CASSLGGPAKNIQYF
j_call: TRBJ2-4
v_call: TRBV7-2

cdr3_aa: CASSLASYNEQFF
j_call: TRBJ2-1
v_call: TRBV11-3

cdr3_aa: CASSLGAGLYYEQYF
j_call: TRBJ2-7
v_call: TRBV5-1

cdr3_aa: CASSPFFRDRDTDTQYF
j_call: TRBJ2-3
v_call: TRBV5-4

cdr3_aa: CATFRDRLLDEQFF
j_call: TRBJ2-1
v_call: TRBV15

cdr3_aa: CASSSRAGAEAFF
j_call: TRBJ1-1
v_call: TRBV2

cdr3_aa: CASSLGQGSSGNTIYF
j_call: TRBJ1-3
v_call: TRBV7-8

cdr3_aa: CASSLVTGASGANVLTF
j_call: TRBJ2-6
v_call: TRBV5-1

cdr3_aa: CASSSLLDSGTQYF
j_call: TRBJ2-5
v_call: TRBV13

cdr3_aa: CASSVGTSGGRSNEQFF
j_call: TRBJ2-1
v_call: TRBV9

cdr3_aa: CASSIFSQPQHF
j_call: TRBJ1-5
v_call: TRBV19

cdr3_aa: CASSSKGESSYNEQFF
j_call: TRBJ2-1
v_call: TRBV9

cdr3_aa: CASSVTGAHNEQFF
j_call: TRBJ2-1
v_call: TRBV11-2